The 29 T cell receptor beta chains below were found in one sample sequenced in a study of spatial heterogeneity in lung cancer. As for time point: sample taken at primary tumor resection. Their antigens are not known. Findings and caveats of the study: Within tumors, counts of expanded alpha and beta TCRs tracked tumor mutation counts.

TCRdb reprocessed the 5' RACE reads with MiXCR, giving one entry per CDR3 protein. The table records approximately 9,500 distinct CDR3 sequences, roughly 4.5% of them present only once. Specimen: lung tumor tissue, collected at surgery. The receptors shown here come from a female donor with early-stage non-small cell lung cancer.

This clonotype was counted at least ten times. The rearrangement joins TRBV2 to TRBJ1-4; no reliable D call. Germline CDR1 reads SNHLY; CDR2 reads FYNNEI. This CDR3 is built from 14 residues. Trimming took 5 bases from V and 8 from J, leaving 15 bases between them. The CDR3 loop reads CASSTGPRLEKLFF. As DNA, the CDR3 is TGTGCCAGCAGTACCGGACCCAGGCTCGAAAAACTGTTTTTT.

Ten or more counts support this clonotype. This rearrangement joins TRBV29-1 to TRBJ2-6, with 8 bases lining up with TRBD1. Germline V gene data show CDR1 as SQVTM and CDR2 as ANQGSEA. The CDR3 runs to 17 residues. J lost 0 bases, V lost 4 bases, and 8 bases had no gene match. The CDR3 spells CSVAHRDRSSGANVLTF. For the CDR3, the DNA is TGCAGCGTTGCACACCGGGACAGGAGCTCTGGGGCCAACGTCCTGACTTTC.

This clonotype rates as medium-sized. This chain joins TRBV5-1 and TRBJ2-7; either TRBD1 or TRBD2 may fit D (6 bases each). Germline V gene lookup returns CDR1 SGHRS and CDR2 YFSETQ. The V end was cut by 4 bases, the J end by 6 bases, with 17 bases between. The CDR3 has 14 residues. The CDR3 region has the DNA TGCGCCAGCAGCCCCCCGGGGGCGCGGGGCGAGCAGTACTTC. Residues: CASSPPGARGEQYF.

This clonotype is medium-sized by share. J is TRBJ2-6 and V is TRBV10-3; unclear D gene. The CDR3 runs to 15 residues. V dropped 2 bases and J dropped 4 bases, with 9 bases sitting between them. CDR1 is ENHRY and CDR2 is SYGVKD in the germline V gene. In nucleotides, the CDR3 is TGTGCCATCAGTGAGGAAGGGCCCGGGGCCAACGTCCTGACTTTC. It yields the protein CAISEEGPGANVLTF.

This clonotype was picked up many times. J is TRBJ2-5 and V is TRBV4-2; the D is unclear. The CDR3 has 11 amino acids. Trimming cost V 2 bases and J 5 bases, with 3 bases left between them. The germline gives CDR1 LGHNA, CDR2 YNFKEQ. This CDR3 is CASSQLETQYF. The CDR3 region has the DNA TGTGCCAGCAGCCAACTTGAGACCCAGTACTTC.

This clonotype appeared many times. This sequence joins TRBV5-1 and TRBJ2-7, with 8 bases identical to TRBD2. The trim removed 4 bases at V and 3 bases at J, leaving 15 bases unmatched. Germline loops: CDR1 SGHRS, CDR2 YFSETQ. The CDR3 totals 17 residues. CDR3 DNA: TGCGCCAGCAGCCATTCCGCCCCCGGGACTAGGTTCTACGAGCAGTACTTC. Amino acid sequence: CASSHSAPGTRFYEQYF.

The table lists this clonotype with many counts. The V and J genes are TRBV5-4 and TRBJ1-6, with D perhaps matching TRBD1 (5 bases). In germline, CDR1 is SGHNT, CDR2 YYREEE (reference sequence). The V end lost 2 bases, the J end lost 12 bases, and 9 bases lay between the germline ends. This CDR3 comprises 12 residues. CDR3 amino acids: CASSFPGEPLHF. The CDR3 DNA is TGTGCCAGCAGCTTCCCGGGGGAACCCCTCCACTTT.

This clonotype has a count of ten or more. CDR3 nucleotide sequence: TGTGCCAGCAGCCCCGCGGCCCGGACAGGGAGGCAGCCCCAGCATTTT. Translating gives CASSPAARTGRQPQHF. The rearrangement uses TRBV7-8 and TRBJ1-5, with TRBD1 matching over 8 bases. There are 16 residues in the CDR3. The V gene's germline CDR1 is SGHVS and CDR2 FQNEAQ. Trimming at V came to 5 bases and at J to 7 bases, leaving 13 bases not matched to a gene.

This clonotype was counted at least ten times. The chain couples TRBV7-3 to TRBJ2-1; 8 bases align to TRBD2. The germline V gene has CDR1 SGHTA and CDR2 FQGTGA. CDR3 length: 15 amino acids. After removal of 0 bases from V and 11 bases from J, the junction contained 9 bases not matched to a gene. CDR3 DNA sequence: TGTGCCAGCAGCTTAACAGGACTAGCCGATAATAAGCAGTTCTTC. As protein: CASSLTGLADNKQFF.

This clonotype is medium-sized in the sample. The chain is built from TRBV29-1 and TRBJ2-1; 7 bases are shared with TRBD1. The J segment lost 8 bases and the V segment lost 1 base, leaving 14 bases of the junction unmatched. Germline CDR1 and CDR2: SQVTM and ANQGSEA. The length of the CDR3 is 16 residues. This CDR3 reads CSVEVGDRVGVYEQFF. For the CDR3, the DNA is TGCAGCGTTGAAGTTGGAGACAGGGTAGGGGTGTATGAGCAGTTCTTC.

CDR3: CASSLDVRRYTF. The CDR3 nucleotides are TGTGCCAGCAGCTTAGACGTCCGCCGCTACACCTTC. The genes are TRBV7-9 and TRBJ1-2; D is ambiguous. Germline-derived CDR1 and CDR2 are SEHNR and FQNEAQ (reference sequence). This CDR3 has 12 amino acids. V was clipped by 1 base and J by 9 bases, with 9 bases between them.

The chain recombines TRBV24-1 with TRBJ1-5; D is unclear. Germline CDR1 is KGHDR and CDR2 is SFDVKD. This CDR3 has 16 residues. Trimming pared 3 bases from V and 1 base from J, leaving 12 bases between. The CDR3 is CATSDRAAGSNQPQHF. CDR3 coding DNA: TGTGCCACCAGTGATAGGGCAGCGGGGAGCAATCAGCCCCAGCATTTT.

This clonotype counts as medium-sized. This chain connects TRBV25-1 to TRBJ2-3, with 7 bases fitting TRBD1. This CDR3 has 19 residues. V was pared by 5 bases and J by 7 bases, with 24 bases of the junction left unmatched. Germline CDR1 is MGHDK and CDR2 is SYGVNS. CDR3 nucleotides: TGTGCCAGCAGTATCGACAGGGCGGGCACCTTTAAAATGCCTTATACGCAGTATTTT. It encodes CASSIDRAGTFKMPYTQYF.

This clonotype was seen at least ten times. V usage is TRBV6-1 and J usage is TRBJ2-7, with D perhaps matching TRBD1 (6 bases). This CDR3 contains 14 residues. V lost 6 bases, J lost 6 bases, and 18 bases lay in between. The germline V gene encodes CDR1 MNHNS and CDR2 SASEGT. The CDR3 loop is CASRTEQGSFEQYF. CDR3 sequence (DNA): TGTGCCAGCAGGACGGAACAGGGTAGTTTCGAGCAGTACTTC.

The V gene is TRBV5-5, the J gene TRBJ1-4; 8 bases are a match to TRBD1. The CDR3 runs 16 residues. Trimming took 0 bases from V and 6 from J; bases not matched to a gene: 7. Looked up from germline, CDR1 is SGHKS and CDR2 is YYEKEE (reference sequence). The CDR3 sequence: CASSLGQGAAHEKLFF. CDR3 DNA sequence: TGTGCCAGCAGCTTGGGGCAGGGGGCAGCTCATGAAAAACTGTTTTTT. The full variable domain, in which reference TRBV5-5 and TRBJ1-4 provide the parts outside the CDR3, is DAGVTQSPTHLIKTRGQQVTLRCSPISGHKSVSWYQQVLGQGPQFIFQYYEKEERGRGNFPDRFSARQFPNYSSELNVNALLLGDSALYLCASSLGQGAAHEKLFFGSGTQLSVL.

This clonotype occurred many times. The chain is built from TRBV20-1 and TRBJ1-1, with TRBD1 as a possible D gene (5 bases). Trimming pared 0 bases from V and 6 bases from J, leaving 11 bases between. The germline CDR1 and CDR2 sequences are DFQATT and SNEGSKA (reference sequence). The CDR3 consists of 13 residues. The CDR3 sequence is CSAREGVIAEAFF. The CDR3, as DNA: TGCAGTGCTAGAGAAGGGGTCATAGCTGAAGCTTTCTTT.

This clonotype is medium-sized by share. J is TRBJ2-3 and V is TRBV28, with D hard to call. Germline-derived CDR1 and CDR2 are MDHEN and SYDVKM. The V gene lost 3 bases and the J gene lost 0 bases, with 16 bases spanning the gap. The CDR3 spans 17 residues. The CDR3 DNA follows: TGTGCCAGCAGTTTCAGCAACCCCAAAACTAGCACAGATACGCAGTATTTT. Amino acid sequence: CASSFSNPKTSTDTQYF.

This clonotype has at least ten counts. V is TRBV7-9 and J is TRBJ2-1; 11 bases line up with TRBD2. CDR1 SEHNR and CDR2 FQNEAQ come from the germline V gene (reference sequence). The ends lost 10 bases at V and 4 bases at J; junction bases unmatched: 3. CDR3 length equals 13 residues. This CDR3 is CATGTSGYNEQFF. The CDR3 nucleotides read TGTGCCACCGGGACTAGCGGATACAATGAGCAGTTCTTC.

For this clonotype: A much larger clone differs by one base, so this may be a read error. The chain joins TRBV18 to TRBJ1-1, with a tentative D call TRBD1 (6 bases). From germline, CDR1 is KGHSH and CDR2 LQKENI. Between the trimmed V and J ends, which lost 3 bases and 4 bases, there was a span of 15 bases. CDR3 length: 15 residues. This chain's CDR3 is CASSPGTLLSTEAFF. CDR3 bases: TGTGCCAGCTCACCGGGGACACTCTTGAGCACTGAAGCTTTCTTT.

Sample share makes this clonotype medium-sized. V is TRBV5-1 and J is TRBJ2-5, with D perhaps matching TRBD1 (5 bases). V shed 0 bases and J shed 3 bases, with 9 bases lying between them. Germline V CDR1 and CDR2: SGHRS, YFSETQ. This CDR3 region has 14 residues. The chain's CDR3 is CASSLDGREETQYF. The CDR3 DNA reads TGCGCCAGCAGCTTGGATGGCAGGGAAGAGACCCAGTACTTC.

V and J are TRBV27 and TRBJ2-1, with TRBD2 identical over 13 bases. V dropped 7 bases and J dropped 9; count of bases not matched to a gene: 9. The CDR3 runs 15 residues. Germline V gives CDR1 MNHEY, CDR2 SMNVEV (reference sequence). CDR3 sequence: CASIGPGLAGREQFF. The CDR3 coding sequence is TGTGCCAGCATCGGCCCGGGACTAGCGGGACGTGAGCAGTTCTTC.

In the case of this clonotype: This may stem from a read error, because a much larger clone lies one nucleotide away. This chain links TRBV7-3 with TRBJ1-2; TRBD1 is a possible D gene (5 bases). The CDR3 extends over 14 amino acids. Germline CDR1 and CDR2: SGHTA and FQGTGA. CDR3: CASSKEGDGYGYNF. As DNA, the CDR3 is TGTGCCAGCAGCAAAGAAGGGGACGGCTATGGCTACAACTTC.

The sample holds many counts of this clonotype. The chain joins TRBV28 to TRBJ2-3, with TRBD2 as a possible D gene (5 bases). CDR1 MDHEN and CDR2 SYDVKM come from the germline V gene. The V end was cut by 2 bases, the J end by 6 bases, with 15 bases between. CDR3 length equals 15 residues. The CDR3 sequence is CASSLLSDYTDTQYF. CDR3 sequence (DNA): TGTGCCAGCAGTTTACTCTCAGACTACACGGATACGCAGTATTTT.

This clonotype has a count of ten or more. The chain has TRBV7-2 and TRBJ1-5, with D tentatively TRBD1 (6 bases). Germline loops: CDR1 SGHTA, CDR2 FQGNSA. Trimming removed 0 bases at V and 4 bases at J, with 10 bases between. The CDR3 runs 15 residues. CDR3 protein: CASSLATGLNQPQHF. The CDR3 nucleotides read TGTGCCAGCAGCTTAGCGACAGGCTTAAATCAGCCCCAGCATTTT.

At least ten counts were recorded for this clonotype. Here the CDR3 reads CASSYWTGEDTQYF. CDR3 in DNA: TGTGCCAGCAGTTATTGGACAGGGGAAGATACGCAGTATTTT. The rearrangement joins TRBV6-2 or TRBV6-3 to TRBJ2-3, with 9 bases identical to TRBD1. The CDR3 consists of 14 residues. After removal of 3 bases from V and 5 bases from J, the junction contained 3 bases not matched to a gene. Germline V CDR1 and CDR2: MNHEY, SVGEGT.

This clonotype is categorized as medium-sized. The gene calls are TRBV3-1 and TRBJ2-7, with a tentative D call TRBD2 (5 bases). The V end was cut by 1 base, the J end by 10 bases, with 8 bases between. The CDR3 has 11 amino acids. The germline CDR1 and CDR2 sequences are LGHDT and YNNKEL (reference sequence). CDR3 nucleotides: TGTGCCAGCAGCCAAGTTGGGAGTCAGTACTTC. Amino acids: CASSQVGSQYF.

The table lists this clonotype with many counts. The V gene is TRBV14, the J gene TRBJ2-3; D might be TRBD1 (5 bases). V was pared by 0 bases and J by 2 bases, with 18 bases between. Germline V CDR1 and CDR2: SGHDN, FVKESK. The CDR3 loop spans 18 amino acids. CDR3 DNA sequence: TGTGCCAGCAGCCAAGATTTACAGGCCTACCCTTACACAGATACGCAGTATTTT. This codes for CASSQDLQAYPYTDTQYF.

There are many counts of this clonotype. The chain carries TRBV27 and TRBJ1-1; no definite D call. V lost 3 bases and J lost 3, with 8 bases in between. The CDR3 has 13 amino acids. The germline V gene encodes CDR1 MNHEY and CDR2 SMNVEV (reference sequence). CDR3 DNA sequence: TGTGCCAGCAGTTTTGCGTGGGACACTGAAGCTTTCTTT. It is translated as CASSFAWDTEAFF.

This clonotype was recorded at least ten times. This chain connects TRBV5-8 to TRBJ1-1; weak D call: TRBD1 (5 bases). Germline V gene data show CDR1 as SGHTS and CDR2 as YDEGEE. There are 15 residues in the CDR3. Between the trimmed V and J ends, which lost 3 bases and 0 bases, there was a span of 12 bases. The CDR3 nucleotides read TGTGCCAGCAGCTCCCGGGACGGATTGAACACTGAAGCTTTCTTT. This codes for CASSSRDGLNTEAFF.